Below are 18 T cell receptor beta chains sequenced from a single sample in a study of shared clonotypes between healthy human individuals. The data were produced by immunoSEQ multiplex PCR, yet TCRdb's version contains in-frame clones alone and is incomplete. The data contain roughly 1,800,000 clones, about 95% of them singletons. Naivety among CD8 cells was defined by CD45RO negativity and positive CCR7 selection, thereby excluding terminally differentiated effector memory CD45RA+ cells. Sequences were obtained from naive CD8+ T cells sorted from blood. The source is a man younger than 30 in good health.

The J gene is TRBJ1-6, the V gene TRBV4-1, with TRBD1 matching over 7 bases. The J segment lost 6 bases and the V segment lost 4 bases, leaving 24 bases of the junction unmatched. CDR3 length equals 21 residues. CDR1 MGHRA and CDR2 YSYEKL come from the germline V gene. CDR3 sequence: CASSPLYAEGQVSFSNSPLHF. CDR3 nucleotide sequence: TGCGCCAGCAGCCCCCTTTACGCAGAAGGACAGGTCTCATTTAGTAATTCACCCCTCCACTTT.

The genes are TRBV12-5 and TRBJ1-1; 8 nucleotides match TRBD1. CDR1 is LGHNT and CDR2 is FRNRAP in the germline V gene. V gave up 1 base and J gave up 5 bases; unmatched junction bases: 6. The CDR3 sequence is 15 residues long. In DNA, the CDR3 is TGTGCTAGTGGTTTGGCGACAGGGGTGGTAACTGAAGCTTTCTTT. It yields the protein CASGLATGVVTEAFF.

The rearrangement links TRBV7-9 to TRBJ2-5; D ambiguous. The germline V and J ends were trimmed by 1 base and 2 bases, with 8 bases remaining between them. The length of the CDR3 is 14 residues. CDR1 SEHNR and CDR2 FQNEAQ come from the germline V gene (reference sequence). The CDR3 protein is CASSLETQQETQYF. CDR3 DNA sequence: TGTGCCAGCAGCTTAGAAACACAGCAAGAGACCCAGTACTTC.

As DNA, the CDR3 is TGTGCCAGCAGTTTATCGATACGAGGGGCAGACATCAATTCACCCCTCCACTTT. Translated, it gives CASSLSIRGADINSPLHF. This rearrangement joins TRBV27 to TRBJ1-6; maybe TRBD1 (5 bases). Germline values: CDR1 MNHEY, CDR2 SMNVEV (reference sequence). There are 18 residues in the CDR3. Trimming cost V 0 bases and J 7 bases, with 19 bases left between them.

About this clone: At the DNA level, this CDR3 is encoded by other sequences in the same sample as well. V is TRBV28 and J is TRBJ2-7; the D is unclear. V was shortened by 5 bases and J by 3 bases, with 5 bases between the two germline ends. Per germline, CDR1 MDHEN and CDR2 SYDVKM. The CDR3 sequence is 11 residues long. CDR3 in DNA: TGTGCCAGCAGTCCACACTACGAGCAGTACTTC. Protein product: CASSPHYEQYF.

As DNA, the CDR3 is TGTGCCAGCAGTTTACTATGGGAGCGGGGGCCCGGCGAGCAGTACTTC. Translated: CASSLLWERGPGEQYF. V usage is TRBV27 and J usage is TRBJ2-7, with TRBD2 matching 8 bases. CDR1 is MNHEY and CDR2 is SMNVEV in the germline V gene (reference sequence). The CDR3 spans 16 residues. Unmatched junction bases numbered 12, after V lost 2 bases and J lost 6 bases.

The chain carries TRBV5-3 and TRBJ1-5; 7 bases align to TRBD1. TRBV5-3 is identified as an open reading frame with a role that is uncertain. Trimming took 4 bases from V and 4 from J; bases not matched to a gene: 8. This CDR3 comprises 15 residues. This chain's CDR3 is CARSAWTGENQPQHF. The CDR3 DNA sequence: TGTGCCAGAAGCGCCTGGACAGGCGAAAATCAGCCCCAGCATTTT.

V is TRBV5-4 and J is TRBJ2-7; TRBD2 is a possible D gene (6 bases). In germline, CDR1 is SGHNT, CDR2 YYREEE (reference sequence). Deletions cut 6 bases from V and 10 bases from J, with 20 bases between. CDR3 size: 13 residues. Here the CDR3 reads CASTESPGLHQYF. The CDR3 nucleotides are TGTGCCAGCACCGAGAGTCCGGGACTCCACCAGTACTTC.

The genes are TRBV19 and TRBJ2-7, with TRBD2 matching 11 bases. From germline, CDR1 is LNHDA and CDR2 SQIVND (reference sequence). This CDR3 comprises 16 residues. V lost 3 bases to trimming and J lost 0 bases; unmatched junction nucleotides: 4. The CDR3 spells CASSIGTSGNSYEQYF. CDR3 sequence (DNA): TGTGCCAGTAGTATCGGGACTAGCGGTAACTCCTACGAGCAGTACTTC.

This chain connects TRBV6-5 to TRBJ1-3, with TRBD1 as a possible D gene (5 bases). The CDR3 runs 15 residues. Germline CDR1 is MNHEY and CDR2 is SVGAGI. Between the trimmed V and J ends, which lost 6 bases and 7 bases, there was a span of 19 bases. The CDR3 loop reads CASRKGRGPGNTIYF. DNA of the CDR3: TGTGCCAGCAGGAAAGGACGGGGCCCGGGGAACACCATATATTTT.

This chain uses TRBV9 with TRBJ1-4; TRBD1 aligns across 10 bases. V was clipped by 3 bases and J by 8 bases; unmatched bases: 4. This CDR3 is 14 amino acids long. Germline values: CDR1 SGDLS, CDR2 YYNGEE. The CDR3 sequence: CASSGQGAAEKLFF. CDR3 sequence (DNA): TGTGCCAGCAGCGGACAGGGGGCGGCGGAAAAACTGTTTTTT.

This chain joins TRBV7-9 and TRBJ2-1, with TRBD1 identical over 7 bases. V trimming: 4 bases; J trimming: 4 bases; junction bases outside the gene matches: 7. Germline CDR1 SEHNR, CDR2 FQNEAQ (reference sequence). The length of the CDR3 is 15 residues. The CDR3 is CASSWAGTEYNEQFF. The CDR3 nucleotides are TGTGCCAGCAGCTGGGCCGGGACAGAATACAATGAGCAGTTCTTC.

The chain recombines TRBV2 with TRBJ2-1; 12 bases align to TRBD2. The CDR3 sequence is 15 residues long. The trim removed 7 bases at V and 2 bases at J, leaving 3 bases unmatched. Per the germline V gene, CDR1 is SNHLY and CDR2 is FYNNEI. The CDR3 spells CASIPSGRAYNEQFF. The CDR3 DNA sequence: TGTGCCAGCATACCTAGCGGGAGGGCCTACAATGAGCAGTTCTTC.

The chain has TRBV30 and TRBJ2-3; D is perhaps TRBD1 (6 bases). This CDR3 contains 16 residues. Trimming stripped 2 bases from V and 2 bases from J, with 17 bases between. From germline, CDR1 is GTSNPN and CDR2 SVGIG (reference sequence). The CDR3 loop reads CAWSNLYRENTDTQYF. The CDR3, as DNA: TGTGCCTGGAGTAACCTGTACAGGGAGAACACAGATACGCAGTATTTT.

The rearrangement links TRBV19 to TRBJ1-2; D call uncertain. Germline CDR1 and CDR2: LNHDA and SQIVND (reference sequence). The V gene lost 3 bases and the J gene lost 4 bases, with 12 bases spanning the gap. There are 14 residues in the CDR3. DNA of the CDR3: TGTGCCAGTAGTATTCCTGGGTGGATCTATGGCTACACCTTC. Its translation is CASSIPGWIYGYTF.

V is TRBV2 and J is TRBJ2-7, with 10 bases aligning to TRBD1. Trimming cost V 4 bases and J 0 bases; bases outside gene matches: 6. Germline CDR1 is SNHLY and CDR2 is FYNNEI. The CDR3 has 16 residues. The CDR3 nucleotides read TGTGCCAGCAGTGTCTGGGGACAGGGGAGCTCCTACGAGCAGTACTTC. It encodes CASSVWGQGSSYEQYF. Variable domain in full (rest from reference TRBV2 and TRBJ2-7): EPEVTQTPSHQVTQMGQEVILRCVPISNHLYFYWYRQILGQKVEFLVSFYNNEISEKSEIFDDQFSVERPDGSNFTLKIRSTKLEDSAMYFCASSVWGQGSSYEQYFGPGTRLTVT.

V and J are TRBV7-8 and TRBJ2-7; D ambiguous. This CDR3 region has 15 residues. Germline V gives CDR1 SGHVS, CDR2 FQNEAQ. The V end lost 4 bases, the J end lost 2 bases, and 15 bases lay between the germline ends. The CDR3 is CASSSLSENPYEQYF. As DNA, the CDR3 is TGTGCCAGCAGCTCCCTCTCGGAGAACCCCTACGAGCAGTACTTC. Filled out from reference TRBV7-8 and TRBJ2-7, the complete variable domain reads GAGVSQSPRYKVAKRGQDVALRCDPISGHVSLFWYQQALGQGPEFLTYFQNEAQLDKSGLPSDRFFAERPEGSVSTLKIQRTQQEDSAVYLCASSSLSENPYEQYFGPGTRLTVT.

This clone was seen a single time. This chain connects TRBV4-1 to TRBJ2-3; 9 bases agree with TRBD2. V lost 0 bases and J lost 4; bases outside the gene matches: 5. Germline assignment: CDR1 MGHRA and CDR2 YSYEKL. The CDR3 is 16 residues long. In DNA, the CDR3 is TGCGCCAGCAGCCAAGAAGCGGGAGGTCGATCAGATACGCAGTATTTT. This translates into CASSQEAGGRSDTQYF.